One sample yielded the 10 T cell receptor beta chains listed below, sequenced in a study of blood T cells in healthy people across ages (dated by TCRdb to between 2015 and 2017). Library construction relied on 5' RACE. The sequencer was an Illumina HiSeq 2500. A second about 7 to 12 cycle PCR used a sample-barcoded 5' primer and a J-beta primer mix. TCRdb itself trimmed the public reads at Q25 with fastp, ran MiXCR and retained productive beta chains. Entries that share a CDR3 protein sequence are merged under the most common genes and DNA. This sample lists 1.4 million to 1.5 million distinct CDR3 sequences; roughly 40% were detected once. Under 8% of the sample belongs to the ten largest clones. The specimen was blood. The receptors were gathered from a woman younger than 30 in good health.

This clonotype was found a few times. V is TRBV6-5 and J is TRBJ2-1; D may be TRBD2 (6 bases). Germline assignment: CDR1 MNHEY and CDR2 SVGAGI. The germline V and J ends were trimmed by 0 bases and 10 bases, with 13 bases remaining between them. The CDR3 sequence is 14 residues long. The chain's CDR3 is CASSYSKPGREQFF. The CDR3 DNA is TGTGCCAGCAGTTACTCGAAGCCCGGGAGAGAGCAGTTCTTC.

This chain connects TRBV20-1 to TRBJ1-1; no definite D call. The ends were cut back, 3 bases at V and 1 base at J, with 9 bases in the middle. Germline V lookup: CDR1 DFQATT, CDR2 SNEGSKA (reference sequence). The CDR3 extends over 13 amino acids. The CDR3 DNA reads as TGCAGTGCTAGTCCACGGGGGAACACTGAAGCTTTCTTT. Its protein product is CSASPRGNTEAFF.

In DNA form, the CDR3 reads TGTGCCAGCAGTGCCTATGCGGGGGCCTACAATGAGCAGTACTTC. Protein product: CASSAYAGAYNEQYF. The genes are TRBV2 and TRBJ2-1; D perhaps matches TRBD2 (7 bases). TRBJ2-7 matches the DNA end more closely, so the J call is doubtful. CDR3 length: 15 amino acids. Per the germline V gene, CDR1 is SNHLY and CDR2 is FYNNEI.

In this sample, this clonotype turned up a few times. This sequence joins TRBV12-3 or TRBV12-4 and TRBJ2-1; the D gene could be TRBD1 or TRBD2 (5 bases each). The CDR3 runs 11 residues. The V gene lost 5 bases and the J gene lost 15 bases, with 14 bases spanning the gap. CDR3 protein: CASSPRDDRFF. Written as DNA, the CDR3 is TGTGCCAGCAGTCCCCGGGACGACCGGTTCTTC.

This chain connects TRBV6-5 to TRBJ2-5; D is possibly TRBD2 (6 bases). Germline V gene sequence: CDR1 MNHEY, CDR2 SVGAGI. CDR3 length: 14 amino acids. The V end lost 0 bases, the J end lost 11 bases, and 16 bases lay between the germline ends. CDR3 protein: CASSYSIDRLEQYF. In DNA form, the CDR3 reads TGTGCCAGCAGTTACTCGATCGACCGACTAGAGCAGTACTTC.

This rearrangement joins TRBV10-1 to TRBJ2-5; the match to TRBD2 covers 12 bases. The length of the CDR3 is 15 residues. The germline V gene has CDR1 WNHNN and CDR2 SYGVQD (reference sequence). Unmatched junction bases numbered 2, after V lost 3 bases and J lost 3 bases. The DNA of the CDR3 is TGCGCCAGCAGTGAAGGACTAGCGGGGAAAGAGACCCAGTACTTC. Encoded protein: CASSEGLAGKETQYF.

The CDR3 region is CASSGGTSGRDYQETQYF. CDR3 nucleotides: TGTGCCAGCAGTGGCGGGACTAGCGGGAGGGACTACCAAGAGACCCAGTACTTC. The chain joins TRBV6-1 to TRBJ2-5; 16 bases are shared with TRBD2. CDR3 length: 18 amino acids. Germline assignment: CDR1 MNHNS and CDR2 SASEGT. V dropped 4 bases and J dropped 0; count of bases not matched to a gene: 5.

This CDR3 is CASSQDGGGADNEQYF. Written as DNA, the CDR3 is TGCGCCAGCAGCCAAGACGGGGGGGGAGCTGACAACGAGCAGTACTTC. The rearrangement uses TRBV4-1 and TRBJ2-7; 8 bases match TRBD2. V dropped 0 bases and J dropped 5; count of bases not matched to a gene: 9. From germline, CDR1 is MGHRA and CDR2 YSYEKL. The CDR3 is 16 amino acids.

Here the CDR3 DNA reads TGTGCCAGCCACGCGGACCTTACCTATGGCTACACCTTC. Translated, it gives CASHADLTYGYTF. J is TRBJ1-2 and V is TRBV7-9; D not certain. The germline V gene encodes CDR1 SEHNR and CDR2 FQNEAQ (reference sequence). The CDR3 is made up of 13 amino acids. V was trimmed by 8 bases and J by 4 bases, leaving 14 bases between them. Together with reference TRBV7-9 and TRBJ1-2, the CDR3 gives the full variable domain: DTGVSQNPRHKITKRGQNVTFRCDPISEHNRLYWYRQTLGQGPEFLTYFQNEAQLEKSRLLSDRFSAERPKGSFSTLEIQRTEQGDSAMYLCASHADLTYGYTFGSGTRLTVV.

This chain links TRBV6-1 with TRBJ2-3; 10 nucleotides agree with TRBD2. CDR1 is MNHNS, CDR2 SASEGT, per germline. J was trimmed by 5 bases and V by 1 base; bases with no gene match: 3. The CDR3 runs to 15 residues. This CDR3 reads CASSEVPSGRDTQYF. DNA of the CDR3: TGTGCCAGCAGTGAAGTGCCTAGCGGGAGAGATACGCAGTATTTT.